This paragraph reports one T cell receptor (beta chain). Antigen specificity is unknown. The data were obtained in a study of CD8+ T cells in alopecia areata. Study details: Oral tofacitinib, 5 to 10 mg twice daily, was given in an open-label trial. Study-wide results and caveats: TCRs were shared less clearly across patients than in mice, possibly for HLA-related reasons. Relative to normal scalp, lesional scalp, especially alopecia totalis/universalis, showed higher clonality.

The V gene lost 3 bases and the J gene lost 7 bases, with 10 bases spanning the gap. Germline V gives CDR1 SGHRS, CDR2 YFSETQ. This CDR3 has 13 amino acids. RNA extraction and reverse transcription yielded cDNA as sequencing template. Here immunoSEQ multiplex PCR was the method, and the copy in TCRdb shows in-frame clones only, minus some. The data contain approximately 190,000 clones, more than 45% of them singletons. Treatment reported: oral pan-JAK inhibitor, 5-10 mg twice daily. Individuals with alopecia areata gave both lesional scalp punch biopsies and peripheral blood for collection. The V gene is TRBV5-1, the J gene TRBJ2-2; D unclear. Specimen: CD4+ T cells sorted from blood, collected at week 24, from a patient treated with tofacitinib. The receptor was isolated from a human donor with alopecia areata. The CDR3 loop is CASSSTFDGELFF. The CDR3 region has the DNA TGCGCCAGCAGCTCGACATTTGACGGGGAGCTGTTTTTT.